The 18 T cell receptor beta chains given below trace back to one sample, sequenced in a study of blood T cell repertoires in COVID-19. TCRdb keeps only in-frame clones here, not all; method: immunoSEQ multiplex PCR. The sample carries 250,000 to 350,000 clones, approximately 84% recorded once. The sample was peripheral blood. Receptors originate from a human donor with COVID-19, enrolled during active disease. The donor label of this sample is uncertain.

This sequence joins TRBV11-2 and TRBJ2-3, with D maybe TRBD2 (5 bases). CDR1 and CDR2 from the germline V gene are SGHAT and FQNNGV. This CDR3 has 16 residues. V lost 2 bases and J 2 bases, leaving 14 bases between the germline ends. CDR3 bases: TGTGCCAGCAGCTTAATTGGCGGAGGTCTCACAGATACGCAGTATTTT. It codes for CASSLIGGGLTDTQYF.

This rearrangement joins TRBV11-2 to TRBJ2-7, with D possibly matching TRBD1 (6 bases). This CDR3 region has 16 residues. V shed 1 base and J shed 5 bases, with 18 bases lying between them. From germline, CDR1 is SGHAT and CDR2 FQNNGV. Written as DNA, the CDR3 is TGTGCCAGCAGCTTAGGTCTAACAGGGACGGACCACGAGCAGTACTTC. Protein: CASSLGLTGTDHEQYF.

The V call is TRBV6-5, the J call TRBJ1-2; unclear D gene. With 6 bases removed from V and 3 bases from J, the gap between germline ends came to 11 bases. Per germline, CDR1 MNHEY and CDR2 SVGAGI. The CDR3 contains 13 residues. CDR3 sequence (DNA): TGTGCCAGCAGATCCGGGGTCCACTATGGCTACACCTTC. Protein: CASRSGVHYGYTF.

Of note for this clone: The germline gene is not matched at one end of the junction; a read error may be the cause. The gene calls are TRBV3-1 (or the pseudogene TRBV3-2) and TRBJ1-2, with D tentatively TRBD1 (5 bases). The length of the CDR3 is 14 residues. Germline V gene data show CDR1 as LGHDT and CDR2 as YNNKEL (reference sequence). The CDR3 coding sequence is TGTGCCAGCAGCCAAGCGCAACAGGCTCTAGGTAAATCCTTC. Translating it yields CASSQAQQALGKSF.

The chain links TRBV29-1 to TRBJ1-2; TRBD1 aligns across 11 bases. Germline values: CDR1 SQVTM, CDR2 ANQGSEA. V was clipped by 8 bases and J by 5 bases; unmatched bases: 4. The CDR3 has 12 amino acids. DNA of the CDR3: TGCAGCACGGGACAGGGGGGATATGGCTACACCTTC. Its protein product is CSTGQGGYGYTF.

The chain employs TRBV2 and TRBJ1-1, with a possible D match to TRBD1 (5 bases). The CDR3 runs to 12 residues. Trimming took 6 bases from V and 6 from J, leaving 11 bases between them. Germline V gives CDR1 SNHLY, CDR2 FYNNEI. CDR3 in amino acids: CASRGGVAEAFF. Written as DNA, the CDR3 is TGTGCCAGCAGGGGGGGAGTCGCTGAAGCTTTCTTT.

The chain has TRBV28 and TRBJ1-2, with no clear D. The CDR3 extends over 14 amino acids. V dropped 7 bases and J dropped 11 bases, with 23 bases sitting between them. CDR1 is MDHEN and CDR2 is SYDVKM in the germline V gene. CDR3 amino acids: CASNYPRASVPYTF. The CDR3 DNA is TGTGCCAGCAATTATCCGAGGGCCTCAGTCCCATACACCTTC.

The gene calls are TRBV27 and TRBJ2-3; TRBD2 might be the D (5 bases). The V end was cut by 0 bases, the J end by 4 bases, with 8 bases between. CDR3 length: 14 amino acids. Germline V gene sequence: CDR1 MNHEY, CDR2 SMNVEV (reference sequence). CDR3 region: CASSLSRAADTQYF. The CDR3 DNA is TGTGCCAGCAGTTTATCGAGGGCTGCAGATACGCAGTATTTT.

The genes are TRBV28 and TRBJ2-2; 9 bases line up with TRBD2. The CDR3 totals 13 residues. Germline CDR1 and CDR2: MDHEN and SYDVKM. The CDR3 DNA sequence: TGTAGCGCGCTAGCGGGATCCACCGGGGAGCTGTTTTTT. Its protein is CSALAGSTGELFF.

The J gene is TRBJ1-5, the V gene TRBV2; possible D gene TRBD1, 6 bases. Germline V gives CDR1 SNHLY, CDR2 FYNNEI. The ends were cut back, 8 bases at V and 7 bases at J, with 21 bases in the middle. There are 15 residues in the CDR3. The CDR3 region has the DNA TGTGCCAGCCTCAGGGGCCCCCGGGGTGGGCAGCCCCAGCATTTT. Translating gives CASLRGPRGGQPQHF.

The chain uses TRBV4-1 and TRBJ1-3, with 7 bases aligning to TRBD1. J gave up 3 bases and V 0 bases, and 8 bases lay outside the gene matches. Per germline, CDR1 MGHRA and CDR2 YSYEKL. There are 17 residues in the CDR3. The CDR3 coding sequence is TGCGCCAGCAGCCAAGATCGGGCAGGGGGTGTTGGAAACACCATATATTTT. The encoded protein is CASSQDRAGGVGNTIYF.

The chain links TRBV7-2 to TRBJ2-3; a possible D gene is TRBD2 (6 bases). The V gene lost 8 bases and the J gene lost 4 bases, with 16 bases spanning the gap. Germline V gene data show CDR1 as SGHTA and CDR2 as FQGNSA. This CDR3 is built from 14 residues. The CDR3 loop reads CASLPSAGSDTQYF. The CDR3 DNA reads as TGTGCCAGCCTCCCCTCCGCGGGATCAGATACGCAGTATTTT. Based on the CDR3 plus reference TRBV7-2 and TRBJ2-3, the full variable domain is GAGVSQSPSNKVTEKGKDVELRCDPISGHTALYWYRQSLGQGLEFLIYFQGNSAPDKSGLPSDRFSAERTGGSVSTLTIQRTQQEDSAVYLCASLPSAGSDTQYFGPGTRLTVL.

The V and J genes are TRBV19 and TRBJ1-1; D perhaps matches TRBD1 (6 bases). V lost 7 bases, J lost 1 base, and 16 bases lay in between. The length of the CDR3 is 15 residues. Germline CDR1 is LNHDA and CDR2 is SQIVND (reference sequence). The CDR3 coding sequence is TGTGCCAGTACCTCGACAGGCATTGGGAACACTGAAGCTTTCTTT. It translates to CASTSTGIGNTEAFF.

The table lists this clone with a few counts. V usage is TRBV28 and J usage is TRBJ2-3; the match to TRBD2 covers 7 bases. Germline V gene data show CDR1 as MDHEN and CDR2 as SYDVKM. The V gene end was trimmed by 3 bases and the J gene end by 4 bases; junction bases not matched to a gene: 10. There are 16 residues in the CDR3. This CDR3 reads CASSLYGSGSPDTQYF. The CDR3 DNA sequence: TGTGCCAGCAGTTTGTATGGTAGCGGGTCGCCAGATACGCAGTATTTT.

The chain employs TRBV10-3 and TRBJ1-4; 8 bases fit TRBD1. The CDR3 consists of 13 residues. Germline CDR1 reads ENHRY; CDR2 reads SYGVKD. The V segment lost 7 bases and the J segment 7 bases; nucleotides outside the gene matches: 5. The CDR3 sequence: CAIKDREAEKLFF. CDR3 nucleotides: TGTGCCATCAAGGACAGGGAGGCTGAAAAACTGTTTTTT.

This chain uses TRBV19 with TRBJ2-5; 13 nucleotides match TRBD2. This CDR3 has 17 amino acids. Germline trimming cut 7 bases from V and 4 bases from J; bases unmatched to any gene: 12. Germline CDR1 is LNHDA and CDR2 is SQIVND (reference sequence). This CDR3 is CASTGTSGIAGTETQYF. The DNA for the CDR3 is TGTGCCAGTACCGGGACTAGCGGGATAGCGGGGACAGAGACCCAGTACTTC.

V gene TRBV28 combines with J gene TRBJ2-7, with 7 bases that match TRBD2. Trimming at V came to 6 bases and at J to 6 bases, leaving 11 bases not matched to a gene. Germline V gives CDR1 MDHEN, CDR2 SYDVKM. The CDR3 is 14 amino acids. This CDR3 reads CASRYYIAGGEQYF. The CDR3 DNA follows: TGTGCCAGCAGGTACTATATAGCGGGTGGCGAGCAGTACTTC.

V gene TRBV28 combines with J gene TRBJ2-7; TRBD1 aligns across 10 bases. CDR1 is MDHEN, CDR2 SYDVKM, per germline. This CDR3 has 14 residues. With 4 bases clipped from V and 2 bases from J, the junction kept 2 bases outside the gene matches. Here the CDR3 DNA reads TGTGCCAGCAGTTCCGACAGGGGGCCCTACGAGCAGTACTTC. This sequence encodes CASSSDRGPYEQYF.